The clone carrying this T cell receptor (beta chain) was counted ten times or more. These data originate in a study of T-cell reconstitution after alpha-beta-depleted transplantation in children. The germline gives CDR1 SGHDT, CDR2 YYEEEE. Trimming cost V 0 bases and J 10 bases, with 10 bases left between them. This CDR3 has 12 amino acids. For TCRbeta, the library was prepared with unique molecular identifiers. TCRdb recomputed calls from the PCR reads with MiXCR, one row per CDR3 protein. In the table there are some 590,000 distinct CDR3 sequences, over 9.5% of which are singletons. This material consisted of PBMCs from the stem cell graft donor, taken from the stem cell graft. The sequence was collected from a human donor who donated a stem cell graft to a child with acute myeloid leukemia. The gene calls are TRBV5-6 and TRBJ1-2; the D is unclear. The CDR3: CASSLDRGYYTF. CDR3 nucleotides: TGTGCCAGCAGCTTGGACCGGGGATACTACACCTTC.